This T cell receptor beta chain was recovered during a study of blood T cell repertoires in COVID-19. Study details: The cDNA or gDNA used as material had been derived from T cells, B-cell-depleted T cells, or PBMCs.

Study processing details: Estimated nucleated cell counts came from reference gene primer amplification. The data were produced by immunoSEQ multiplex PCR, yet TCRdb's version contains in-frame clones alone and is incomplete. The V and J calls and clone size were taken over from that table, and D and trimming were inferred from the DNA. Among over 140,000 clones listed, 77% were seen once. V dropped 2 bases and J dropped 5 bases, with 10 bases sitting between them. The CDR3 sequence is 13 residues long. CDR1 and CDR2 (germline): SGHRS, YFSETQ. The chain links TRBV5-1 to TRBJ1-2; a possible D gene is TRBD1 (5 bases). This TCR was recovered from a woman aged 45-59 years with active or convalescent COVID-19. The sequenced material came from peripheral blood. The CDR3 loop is CASSLQALYGYTF. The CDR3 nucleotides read TGCGCCAGCAGCTTACAGGCCCTTTATGGCTACACCTTC.